Listed below are T cell receptor beta chains from one sample, sequenced in a study of beta chain features in type 1 diabetes. The table came from immunoSEQ multiplex PCR; TCRdb's copy has only in-frame clones and leaves some out. The table lists 150,000 to 190,000 clones, about 8.5% of them singletons. Source material: central memory CD4+ T cells from blood. Every receptor here comes from a man between 18 and 35 years old in good health. Each CDR3 is given with its conserved first and last residue. The D gene is left open where the match is weak. Some rows have no size entry. The others give once, few or many, or a class for an expanded clone.

v_call	d_call	clone_size	j_call	cdr3_nt	cdr3_aa
TRBV18	TRBD2	few	TRBJ2-7	TGTGCCAGCTCACCAATCCCTAGCGGAACCTACGAGCAGTACTTC	CASSPIPSGTYEQYF
TRBV7-9	TRBD1	few	TRBJ2-5	TGTGCCAGCAGCTCGGGACAGGGTCCATTAAGGGACCAGTACTTC	CASSSGQGPLRDQYF
TRBV28	-	many	TRBJ2-7	TGTGCCAGCAGTTGGGGAGTCTACGAGCAGTACTTC	CASSWGVYEQYF
TRBV7-9	TRBD1	many	TRBJ1-1	TGTGCCAGCAGCATTCTACAGGGGCGGAACACTGAAGCTTTCTTT	CASSILQGRNTEAFF
TRBV29-1	-	-	TRBJ1-5	TGCAGCGTTGTGGTCCAGGGCTGGAATAGCAATCAGCCCCAGCATTTT	CSVVVQGWNSNQPQHF
TRBV4-2	TRBD1	few	TRBJ2-3	TGTGCCAGCGGCGAAGACAGGGGGACTACAGATACGCAGTATTTT	CASGEDRGTTDTQYF
TRBV5-4	-	-	TRBJ2-1	TGTGCCAGCAGCTTGATCGGGAATGAGCAGTTCTTC	CASSLIGNEQFF
TRBV6-6	-	few	TRBJ1-2	TGTGCCAGCAGTTACAAGGACAGATCCTATGGCTACACCTTC	CASSYKDRSYGYTF
TRBV11-1	TRBD2	many	TRBJ2-5	TGTGCCAGCAGCCTTCTACTAGCGGGTGGAGGGGAGACCCAGTACTTC	CASSLLLAGGGETQYF
TRBV9	TRBD2	few	TRBJ2-2	TGTGCCAGCAGCTCAAGGACTAGCAGGGGCGGGGAGCTGTTTTTT	CASSSRTSRGGELFF
TRBV5-1	-	few	TRBJ1-2	TGCGCCAGCAGCTTGGCGGGGGAGGCCCACTATGGCTACACCTTC	CASSLAGEAHYGYTF
TRBV28	-	few	TRBJ1-5	TGTGCCAGCAGTTTGCGAGGGGGGGGCAATCAGCCCCAGCATTTT	CASSLRGGGNQPQHF
TRBV29-1	TRBD1	few	TRBJ1-2	TGCAGCGTTGAAAGGGACAGGGGGGTGGACTACACCTTC	CSVERDRGVDYTF
TRBV11-2	TRBD1	-	TRBJ1-5	TGTGCCAGCAGCCGGGACAGGGGGGGACAGCCCCAGCATTTT	CASSRDRGGQPQHF
TRBV30	TRBD2	few	TRBJ2-3	TGTGCCTGGACATCCACGGGGGGGCTTAGCACAGATACGCAGTATTTT	CAWTSTGGLSTDTQYF
TRBV9	TRBD1	many	TRBJ2-4	TGTGCCAGCAGCGTAGTCGACAGGGGCCACATTCAGTACTTC	CASSVVDRGHIQYF
TRBV28	TRBD1	-	TRBJ1-1	TGTGCCAGCAGCGGACAGGTGAACACTGAAGCTTTCTTT	CASSGQVNTEAFF
TRBV7-7	TRBD1	-	TRBJ2-3	TGTGCCAGCAGCAAGACAGGGGGCTCGGCAGATACGCAGTATTTT	CASSKTGGSADTQYF
TRBV7-8	TRBD2	few	TRBJ2-1	TGTGCCAGCAGCTTAAGCGGGAGGGCCTCGGGTGAGCAGTTCTTC	CASSLSGRASGEQFF
TRBV6-1	TRBD2	-	TRBJ2-3	TGTGCCAGCAGTGAACCTAGCGGGAGGTCTGATACGCAGTATTTT	CASSEPSGRSDTQYF
TRBV5-1	TRBD1	-	TRBJ2-5	TGCGCCAGCAGCTCGGGGGACAGGCTCCAAGAGACCCAGTACTTC	CASSSGDRLQETQYF
TRBV27	TRBD2	many	TRBJ2-1	TGTGCCAGCAGTAGGACTAGCGCTGGTGGGCACAATGAGCAGTTCTTC	CASSRTSAGGHNEQFF